The clone carrying this T cell receptor beta chain was found once. The data were obtained in a study of blood T cell repertoires in COVID-19. In the study overall: The origin of the acute and convalescent COVID-19 samples was the United States, Italy and Spain. PBMCs, B-cell-depleted T cells, or T cells were the source of the cDNA or gDNA that made up the material.

In the authors' workflow: Estimated nucleated cell counts came from reference gene primer amplification. Sequencing was performed with immunoSEQ multiplex PCR; in TCRdb, only in-frame clones are kept and a portion is missing. V, J and clone size are those of that table, while D and trimming were read from the DNA. Among 200,000 to 250,000 clones listed, approximately 84% were seen once. The V end was cut by 2 bases, the J end by 6 bases, with 7 bases between. CDR3 length equals 11 residues. CDR1 and CDR2 (germline): SQVTM, ANQGSEA. The chain couples TRBV29-1 to TRBJ1-1; the D gene is possibly TRBD1 (6 bases). This sequence originates from a man at least 80 years old with acute or convalescent COVID-19. Sequencing was performed on peripheral blood. CDR3 amino acids: CSVEWTAEAFF. Written as DNA, the CDR3 is TGCAGCGTTGAATGGACAGCTGAAGCTTTCTTT.